This passage covers 22 T cell receptor beta chains from one sample sequenced in a study of T cell clonality in common variable immunodeficiency. Profiled with immunoSEQ multiplex PCR; TCRdb holds only in-frame clones, not every one. Listed for the sample are 55,000 to 65,000 clones, none seen a single time. The sequencing input was peripheral blood mononuclear cells. Receptor source: a person between 18 and 75 years old in good health.

This clone has a handful of counts. The read finishes 3 residues shy of the CDR3 end, and the germline J gene is used to complete it. This chain uses TRBV6-4 with TRBJ2-2; weak D call: TRBD1 (5 bases). Germline V CDR1 and CDR2: MRHNA, SNTAGT. CDR3 length: 13 amino acids. CDR3 DNA (partial): TGTGCCAGCAGTTTGCAGGACAATTCACCG. It yields the protein CASSLQDNSP. The full CDR3 protein is CASSLQDNSPLFF.

This clone was counted at least ten times. The read comes to an end 3 residues before the CDR3 does, leaving the germline J gene to fill in the end. V is TRBV5-5 and J is TRBJ2-7, with unresolved D. V was clipped by 0 bases and J by 3 bases, with 4 bases between them. This CDR3 comprises 12 residues. The germline CDR1 and CDR2 sequences are SGHKS and YYEKEE (reference sequence). CDR3 protein: CASSLALYEQYF. The DNA read from the CDR3 is TGTGCCAGCAGCTTGGCACTCTACGAG. The entire variable domain, with the rest obtained from reference TRBV5-5 and TRBJ2-7, is as follows: DAGVTQSPTHLIKTRGQQVTLRCSPISGHKSVSWYQQVLGQGPQFIFQYYEKEERGRGNFPDRFSARQFPNYSSELNVNALLLGDSALYLCASSLALYEQYFGPGTRLTVT.

A note on this clone: Sequencing ends 3 residues short of the CDR3 end; the germline J gene provides the rest. The chain carries TRBV6-2 or TRBV6-3 and TRBJ1-5, with TRBD1 identical over 9 bases. Germline V gives CDR1 MNHEY, CDR2 SVGEGT. The CDR3 is made up of 15 amino acids. The trim removed 4 bases at V and 4 bases at J, leaving 5 bases unmatched. This chain's CDR3 is CASSSQQGANQPQHF. The covered CDR3 bases are TGTGCCAGCAGTTCCCAACAGGGGGCAAATCAGCCC.

This clone was observed at least ten times. CDR3 residues: CASRGTSGSEDNEQFF. Incomplete CDR3 DNA: TGTGCCAGCAGAGGGACTAGCGGGAGTGAAGACAATGAG. The V and J genes are TRBV2 and TRBJ2-1; 14 bases match TRBD2. The sequenced fragment ends 3 residues before the CDR3 boundary, so the rest is inferred from the germline J gene. The CDR3 sequence is 16 residues long. Germline assignment: CDR1 SNHLY and CDR2 FYNNEI. V was clipped by 6 bases and J by 5 bases; unmatched bases: 6. Based on the CDR3 plus reference TRBV2 and TRBJ2-1, the full variable domain is EPEVTQTPSHQVTQMGQEVILRCVPISNHLYFYWYRQILGQKVEFLVSFYNNEISEKSEIFDDQFSVERPDGSNFTLKIRSTKLEDSAMYFCASRGTSGSEDNEQFFGPGTRLTVL.

This clone was detected many times. Read coverage stops 3 residues before the CDR3 terminus; the germline J gene supplies the remainder. The chain joins TRBV10-3 to TRBJ2-5; TRBD2 agrees at 12 bases. Per germline, CDR1 ENHRY and CDR2 SYGVKD. The CDR3 length is 15 residues. Trimming removed 7 bases from V and 2 bases from J; junction bases left unmatched: 5. The CDR3 region is CAIKRLAGDQETQYF. The DNA read from the CDR3 is TGTGCCATCAAAAGACTAGCGGGAGATCAAGAGACC.

This clone was recorded many times. The sequenced part of the CDR3 DNA is TGTGCCAGCAGTTACTCGAGCGGGGCGGAGACC. Translated, it gives CASSYSSGAET. The complete CDR3 reads CASSYSSGAETQYF. This chain connects TRBV6-2 or TRBV6-3 to TRBJ2-5; 7 bases are shared with TRBD2. The CDR3 end falls 3 residues outside the read, so it is completed with the germline J gene. J was trimmed by 5 bases and V by 0 bases; bases with no gene match: 3. The germline CDR1 and CDR2 sequences are MNHEY and SVGEGT. The CDR3 sequence is 14 residues long.

This clone was recorded many times. The CDR3 end lies 3 residues beyond the end of the read and is filled in from the germline J gene. J is TRBJ1-3 and V is TRBV7-8; D is ambiguous. The CDR3 is made up of 15 amino acids. V lost 0 bases and J 2 bases, leaving 8 bases between the germline ends. The germline V gene encodes CDR1 SGHVS and CDR2 FQNEAQ. The sequenced CDR3 bases are TGTGCCAGCAGCTTAGCGCCCCCAGCTGGAAACACC. Protein: CASSLAPPAGNT. The whole CDR3 protein is CASSLAPPAGNTIYF.

This clone was counted at least ten times. The CDR3 end is not reached by the read, which stops 3 residues before it; the germline J gene fills it in. J is TRBJ2-2 and V is TRBV4-1; 8 bases agree with TRBD2. CDR1 and CDR2 (germline): MGHRA, YSYEKL. J was trimmed by 9 bases and V by 6 bases; bases with no gene match: 12. This CDR3 is 15 amino acids long. CDR3 residues: CASRRGELGSRELFF. The DNA read from the CDR3 is TGCGCCAGCAGGCGGGGGGAGCTGGGTAGCCGGGAG.

This clone was counted ten times or more. The DNA ends 3 residues before the CDR3 does, and the rest of the CDR3 is filled in from the germline J gene. The rearrangement joins TRBV6-1 to TRBJ2-5, with D maybe TRBD1 (5 bases). Trimming pared 3 bases from V and 2 bases from J, leaving 13 bases between. Germline V gene lookup returns CDR1 MNHNS and CDR2 SASEGT. CDR3 size: 15 residues. CDR3: CASSEGQGWQETQYF. The covered CDR3 bases are TGTGCCAGCAGTGAGGGGCAGGGATGGCAAGAGACC.

This clone was counted a few times. The read terminates 3 residues before the CDR3 end, so the remaining end is supplied by the germline J gene. The chain joins TRBV7-9 to TRBJ2-1; possible D gene TRBD2, 6 bases. V lost 1 base, J lost 7 bases, and 8 bases lay in between. The CDR3 sequence is 13 residues long. Germline V CDR1 and CDR2: SEHNR, FQNEAQ (reference sequence). CDR3 DNA, as far as it was read: TGTGCCAGCAGCTTAGAGGCGGGGAATGAG. Residues: CASSLEAGNE. The CDR3 in its entirety is CASSLEAGNEQFF.

This clone has ten or more counts. The covered CDR3 bases are TGCAGTCCCGATGGACTAGTAATGAATGAG. This translates into CSPDGLVMNE. The whole CDR3 protein is CSPDGLVMNEQFF. The gene calls are TRBV20-1 and TRBJ2-1; the match to TRBD2 covers 7 bases. The sequenced fragment ends 3 residues before the CDR3 boundary, so the rest is inferred from the germline J gene. This CDR3 has 13 residues. Germline values: CDR1 DFQATT, CDR2 SNEGSKA (reference sequence). With V trimmed by 8 bases and J by 7 bases, 11 bases remained unmatched.

This clone was counted ten times or more. The missing CDR3 end, 3 residues past where the read stops, is filled in from the germline J gene. V usage is TRBV7-3 and J usage is TRBJ1-5; 7 positions agree with TRBD1. V shed 4 bases and J 4 bases; nucleotides not matched to a gene: 1. The CDR3 sequence is 13 residues long. CDR1 is SGHTA and CDR2 is FQGTGA in the germline V gene. The sequenced part of the CDR3 DNA is TGTGCCAGCAGCTCAGGGGGTAATCAGCCC. Translating gives CASSSGGNQP. Given in full, the CDR3 is CASSSGGNQPQHF. The full variable domain, its missing parts supplied by reference TRBV7-3 and TRBJ1-5, is GAGVSQTPSNKVTEKGKYVELRCDPISGHTALYWYRQSLGQGPEFLIYFQGTGAADDSGLPNDRFFAVRPEGSVSTLKIQRTERGDSAVYLCASSSGGNQPQHFGDGTRLSIL.

This clone was detected many times. The read finishes 3 residues shy of the CDR3 end, and the germline J gene is used to complete it. The chain is built from TRBV5-1 and TRBJ2-7, with TRBD1 matching over 9 bases. After removal of 1 base from V and 2 bases from J, the junction contained 10 bases not matched to a gene. There are 17 residues in the CDR3. Germline V gives CDR1 SGHRS, CDR2 YFSETQ. The DNA read from the CDR3 is TGCGCCAGCAGCTTGTTCCCCGCCGGACAGGGGACCTACGAG. Its protein is CASSLFPAGQGTYE. The whole CDR3 is CASSLFPAGQGTYEQYF.

This clone turned up a few times. The sequenced CDR3 bases are TGTGCCAGCACTCTAACAGGGGGTTACAATGAC. This translates into CASTLTGGYND. In full, the CDR3 is CASTLTGGYNDYTF. The chain joins TRBV6-2 or TRBV6-3 to TRBJ1-2; 8 bases agree with TRBD1. The read terminates 3 residues before the CDR3 end, so the remaining end is supplied by the germline J gene. In germline, CDR1 is MNHEY, CDR2 SVGEGT. This CDR3 contains 14 residues.

This clone was counted at least ten times. Partial CDR3 DNA: TGTGCCAGCACATCCTCACTAGCGAGAGGGTACAATGAG. Protein sequence: CASTSSLARGYNE. The whole CDR3 reads CASTSSLARGYNEQFF. The chain uses TRBV28 and TRBJ2-1, with 7 bases identical to TRBD2. The sequenced fragment ends 3 residues before the CDR3 boundary, so the rest is inferred from the germline J gene. This CDR3 is 16 amino acids long. Germline assignment: CDR1 MDHEN and CDR2 SYDVKM. V was pared by 7 bases and J by 4 bases, with 13 bases of the junction left unmatched.

This clone was observed many times. The read stops 3 residues short of the end of the CDR3; the missing end is completed from the germline J gene. The gene calls are TRBV4-1 and TRBJ2-7; 12 nucleotides agree with TRBD2. Germline V CDR1 and CDR2: MGHRA, YSYEKL. This CDR3 comprises 16 residues. Trimming removed 2 bases from V and 2 bases from J; junction bases left unmatched: 4. The CDR3 bases that were read are TGCGCCAGCAGCCAAACCGGACTAGCGGGACCCTACGAG. Its protein is CASSQTGLAGPYE. The entire CDR3 protein is CASSQTGLAGPYEQYF.

This clone was seen ten or more times. The read ends 3 residues shy of where the CDR3 ends; the end is completed using the germline J gene. The V and J genes are TRBV29-1 and TRBJ1-4; TRBD1 matches at 7 bases. Germline CDR1 reads SQVTM; CDR2 reads ANQGSEA. The V gene end was trimmed by 7 bases and the J gene end by 2 bases; junction bases not matched to a gene: 4. This CDR3 contains 13 residues. CDR3: CSATGQTNEKLFF. CDR3 DNA, as far as it was read: TGCAGCGCCACGGGACAGACTAATGAAAAA.

For this clone: The CDR3 goes on 3 residues after the read ends, and that part is filled in from the germline J gene. This chain joins TRBV20-1 and TRBJ1-5; 8 bases map to TRBD1. Germline V gives CDR1 DFQATT, CDR2 SNEGSKA (reference sequence). The length of the CDR3 is 17 residues. The trim removed 0 bases at V and 4 bases at J, leaving 11 bases unmatched. The CDR3 bases that were read are TGCAGTGCTAGAGACCGGACAGGGTACTCCCTTAATCAGCCC. Translating gives CSARDRTGYSLNQP. The CDR3 in its entirety is CSARDRTGYSLNQPQHF.

There are many counts of this clone. From the germline J gene comes the end of the CDR3, since the read stops 3 residues before it. The chain is built from TRBV6-1 and TRBJ1-3; D is perhaps TRBD1 (5 bases). This CDR3 contains 12 residues. The V and J ends lost 8 bases and 7 bases respectively, with 12 bases between them. Germline CDR1 MNHNS, CDR2 SASEGT. Partial CDR3 DNA: TGTGCCAGCGGGGAAGGGGCGAACACC. Translated, it gives CASGEGANT. The whole CDR3 sequence is CASGEGANTIYF.

This clone has a count of ten or more. The sequence runs out 3 residues before the end of the CDR3; the remainder is reconstructed from the germline J gene. The chain joins TRBV12-3 or TRBV12-4 to TRBJ2-7; D uncertain. The CDR3 sequence is 13 residues long. V lost 2 bases, J lost 2 bases, and 7 bases lay in between. The CDR3 DNA, read in part, is TGTGCCAGCAGTTTACCCGGTACCTACGAG. It encodes CASSLPGTYE. The whole CDR3 protein reads CASSLPGTYEQYF.

This clone was counted ten times or more. The CDR3 end lies 3 residues beyond the end of the read and is filled in from the germline J gene. The genes are TRBV20-1 and TRBJ2-1, with 7 bases identical to TRBD2. Germline-derived CDR1 and CDR2 are DFQATT and SNEGSKA (reference sequence). Trimming cost V 0 bases and J 1 base; bases outside gene matches: 6. There are 16 residues in the CDR3. The CDR3 sequence: CSARELASKSYNEQFF. The DNA read from the CDR3 is TGCAGTGCTAGAGAACTAGCGAGTAAGTCCTACAATGAG.

Ten or more counts support this clone. The read halts 3 residues ahead of the CDR3 end, with the missing end drawn from the germline J gene. J is TRBJ2-1 and V is TRBV7-8, with TRBD2 matching over 8 bases. CDR1 SGHVS and CDR2 FQNEAQ come from the germline V gene. The CDR3 consists of 16 residues. V lost 5 bases to trimming and J lost 5 bases; unmatched junction nucleotides: 11. The sequenced part of the CDR3 DNA is TGTGCCAGCAGCGGCCCGCAGCGGGAGCCTAACAATGAG. Protein: CASSGPQREPNNE. The entire CDR3 sequence reads CASSGPQREPNNEQFF.